The present entry profiles one TCR beta chain with its context. The antigen is undetermined. This entry comes from a study of monozygotic twins with inflammatory bowel disease. General study results and limits: The authors could not tell different T cell subtypes apart. Backing was not found for a single strong signal or clonotype associated with IBD. Compared with healthy twins, IBD patients shared fewer clonotypes with others, especially with disease activity.

TCRdb reprocessed the 5' RACE reads; each CDR3 protein has one entry and no DNA is given. The sample totals about 330,000 distinct CDR3 sequences. Sequenced sample: blood. The clonotype comes from a human donor with ulcerative colitis or Crohn's disease, or a healthy co-twin of an affected twin (not recorded which).

CDR3 residues: CAITAQQVPEANVLTF. This chain joins TRBV10-3 and TRBJ2-6; TCRdb lists TRBD1, though no DNA is available to test this call. The CDR3 length is 16 residues. CDR1 ENHRY and CDR2 SYGVKD come from the germline V gene.